The rows below give T cell receptor beta chains drawn from one sample of a study of T cell changes during pregnancy in multiple sclerosis. Some clones are missing from TCRdb's copy, which holds only in-frame ones; the method was immunoSEQ multiplex PCR. The sample carries 85,000 to 130,000 clones, around 92% recorded once. The sample here was peripheral blood, taken before pregnancy. These receptors came from a female donor with multiple sclerosis, enrolled in a pregnancy study. Both conserved end residues are part of each CDR3. A D gene is named only where the DNA matches it firmly. The size of a clone is reported for some rows only, either as once, few or many, or as a class for expanded clones.

v_gene	j_gene	abundance	d_gene	CDR3aa	CDR3nt
TRBV2	TRBJ1-1	NA	TRBD1	CASRMRGTGGNVEAFF	TGTGCCAGCAGGATGAGGGGGACAGGGGGCAATGTTGAAGCTTTCTTT
TRBV5-4	TRBJ1-2	NA	NA	CASSFGQTNGYTF	TGTGCCAGCAGCTTCGGACAGACAAATGGCTACACCTTC
TRBV4-1	TRBJ2-7	once	NA	CASSQGRYSYEQYF	TGCGCCAGCAGCCAAGGCAGGTACTCCTACGAGCAGTACTTC
TRBV5-1	TRBJ2-3	few	TRBD2	CASSLAAAGADTQYF	TGCGCCAGCAGCTTGGCCGCAGCGGGAGCAGATACGCAGTATTTT
TRBV30	TRBJ1-5	few	NA	CAWRAGGLDQPQHF	TGTGCCTGGAGGGCAGGAGGTCTCGATCAGCCCCAGCATTTT
TRBV4-1	TRBJ2-7	NA	NA	CASSQGARYEQYF	TGCGCCAGCAGCCAGGGGGCGCGGTACGAGCAGTACTTC
TRBV7-8	TRBJ2-5	NA	TRBD2	CASHSGTSGKTETQYF	TGTGCCAGCCATTCCGGGACTAGCGGGAAGACAGAGACCCAGTACTTC
TRBV6-1	TRBJ1-2	once	NA	CASSDMGGWDYGYTF	TGTGCCAGCAGTGACATGGGAGGGTGGGACTATGGCTACACCTTC
TRBV25-1	TRBJ2-5	NA	TRBD1	CASSDRQGWEETQYF	TGTGCCAGCAGTGATAGACAGGGATGGGAAGAGACCCAGTACTTC
TRBV10-2	TRBJ2-1	NA	TRBD2	CASSATSGWNNEQFF	TGCGCCAGCAGCGCGACTAGCGGATGGAACAATGAGCAGTTCTTC
TRBV27	TRBJ1-1	NA	NA	CASSLTNRVDTEAFF	TGTGCCAGCAGTTTAACCAACCGCGTGGACACTGAAGCTTTCTTT
TRBV5-6	TRBJ2-1	NA	NA	CASSVAFGGLIYNEQFF	TGTGCCAGCAGCGTAGCGTTTGGCGGTCTAATATACAATGAGCAGTTCTTC
TRBV28	TRBJ2-7	NA	TRBD2	CASSPRLAVPYEQYF	TGTGCCAGCAGCCCAAGGCTAGCGGTTCCCTACGAGCAGTACTTC
TRBV25-1	TRBJ1-5	NA	TRBD1	CASSGQGPQPQHF	TGTGCCAGCAGTGGACAGGGCCCCCAGCCCCAGCATTTT
TRBV5-4	TRBJ1-1	NA	NA	CASSQVPNTEAFF	TGTGCCAGCAGTCAGGTCCCGAACACTGAAGCTTTCTTT
TRBV28	TRBJ2-5	NA	NA	CASSFLAETQYF	TGTGCCAGCAGTTTCCTTGCGGAGACCCAGTACTTC
TRBV5-1	TRBJ2-1	NA	TRBD2	CASSLVSGGSYNEQFF	TGCGCCAGCAGCTTAGTCAGCGGGGGGTCCTACAATGAGCAGTTCTTC
TRBV5-1	TRBJ2-5	NA	NA	CASSLSRKETQYF	TGCGCCAGCAGCTTGTCTAGGAAAGAGACCCAGTACTTC
TRBV27	TRBJ2-7	NA	NA	CASSLSAGYYEQYF	TGTGCCAGCAGTTTATCGGCAGGATACTACGAGCAGTACTTC
TRBV6-5	TRBJ2-7	NA	TRBD1	CASSNRGGVEQYF	TGTGCCAGCAGCAACAGGGGTGGGGTCGAGCAGTACTTC
TRBV28	TRBJ1-2	NA	NA	CASSSGGGYGYTF	TGTGCCAGCAGTTCTGGGGGGGGCTATGGCTACACCTTC
TRBV9	TRBJ1-3	NA	TRBD1	CASSVDHRTGFGNTIYF	TGTGCCAGCAGCGTAGATCACCGGACAGGGTTTGGAAACACCATATATTTT
TRBV19	TRBJ2-3	NA	NA	CASSTARSRAADTQYF	TGTGCCAGTAGTACCGCCAGGAGCAGGGCGGCAGATACGCAGTATTTT
TRBV7-2	TRBJ1-2	NA	NA	CASSLAWGRNYGYTF	TGTGCCAGCAGCTTAGCGTGGGGGAGGAACTATGGCTACACCTTC
TRBV19	TRBJ1-2	NA	NA	CASSTGGIGYTF	TGTGCCAGTAGTACCGGAGGTATAGGCTACACCTTC
TRBV7-2	TRBJ2-1	NA	TRBD2	CASSLRTSAYNEQFF	TGTGCCAGCAGCTTAAGGACTAGCGCATACAATGAGCAGTTCTTC